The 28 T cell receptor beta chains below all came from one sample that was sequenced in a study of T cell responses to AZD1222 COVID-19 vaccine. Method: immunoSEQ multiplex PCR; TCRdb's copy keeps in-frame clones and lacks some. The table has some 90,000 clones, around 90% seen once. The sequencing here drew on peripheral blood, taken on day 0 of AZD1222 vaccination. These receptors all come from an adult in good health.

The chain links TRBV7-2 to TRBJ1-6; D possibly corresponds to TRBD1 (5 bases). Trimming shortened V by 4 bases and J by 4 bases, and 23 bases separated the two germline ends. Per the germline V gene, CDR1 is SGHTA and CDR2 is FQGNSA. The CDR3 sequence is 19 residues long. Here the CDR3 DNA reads TGTGCCAGCAGCTCTCAAATTGGGACCGAACAAAATTATAATTCACCCCTCCACTTT. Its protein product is CASSSQIGTEQNYNSPLHF.

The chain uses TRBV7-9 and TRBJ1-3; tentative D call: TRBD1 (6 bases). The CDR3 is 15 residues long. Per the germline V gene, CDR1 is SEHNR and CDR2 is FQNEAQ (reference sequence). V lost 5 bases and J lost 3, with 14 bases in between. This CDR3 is CASSPGQGNGNTIYF. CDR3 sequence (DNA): TGTGCCAGCAGCCCGGGACAAGGGAATGGAAACACCATATATTTT. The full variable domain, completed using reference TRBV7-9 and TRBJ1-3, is DTGVSQNPRHKITKRGQNVTFRCDPISEHNRLYWYRQTLGQGPEFLTYFQNEAQLEKSRLLSDRFSAERPKGSFSTLEIQRTEQGDSAMYLCASSPGQGNGNTIYFGEGSWLTVV.

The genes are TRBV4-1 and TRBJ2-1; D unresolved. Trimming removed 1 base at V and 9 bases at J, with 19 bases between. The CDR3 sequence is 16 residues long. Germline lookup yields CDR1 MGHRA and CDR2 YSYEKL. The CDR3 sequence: CASSQVSDIGMGEQFF. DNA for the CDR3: TGCGCCAGCAGCCAAGTATCCGATATCGGAATGGGTGAGCAGTTCTTC.

CDR3 in amino acids: CASSLGTGDYNEQFF. The CDR3 DNA sequence: TGCGCCAGCAGCCTAGGGACAGGAGACTACAATGAGCAGTTCTTC. The V call is TRBV4-3, the J call TRBJ2-1; 8 bases agree with TRBD1. V lost 4 bases, J lost 3 bases, and 5 bases stayed unmatched. Germline loops: CDR1 LGHNA, CDR2 YSLEER. CDR3 length equals 15 residues.

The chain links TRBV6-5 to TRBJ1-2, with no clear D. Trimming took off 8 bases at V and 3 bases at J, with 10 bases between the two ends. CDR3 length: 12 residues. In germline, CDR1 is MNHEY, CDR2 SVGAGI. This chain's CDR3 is CASAPAHYGYTF. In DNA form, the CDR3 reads TGTGCCAGCGCCCCCGCACACTATGGCTACACCTTC.

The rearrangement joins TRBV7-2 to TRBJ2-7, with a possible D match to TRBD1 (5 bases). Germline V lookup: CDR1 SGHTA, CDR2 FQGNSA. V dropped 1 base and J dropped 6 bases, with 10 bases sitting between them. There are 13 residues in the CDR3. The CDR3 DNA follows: TGTGCCAGCAGCTTAGTGGAAGGGGTCGAGCAGTACTTC. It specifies CASSLVEGVEQYF.

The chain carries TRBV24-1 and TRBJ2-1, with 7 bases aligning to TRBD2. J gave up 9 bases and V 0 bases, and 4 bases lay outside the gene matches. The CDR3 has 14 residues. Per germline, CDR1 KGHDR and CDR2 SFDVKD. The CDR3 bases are TGTGCCACCAGTGATTTGGATAGCGGGCCTGAGCAGTTCTTC. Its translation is CATSDLDSGPEQFF.

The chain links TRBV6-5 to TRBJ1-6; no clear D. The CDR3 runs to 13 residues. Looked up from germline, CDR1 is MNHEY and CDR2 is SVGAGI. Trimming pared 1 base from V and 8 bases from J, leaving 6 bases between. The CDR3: CASSYFTYSPLHF. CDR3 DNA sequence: TGTGCCAGCAGTTACTTCACATATTCACCCCTCCACTTT.

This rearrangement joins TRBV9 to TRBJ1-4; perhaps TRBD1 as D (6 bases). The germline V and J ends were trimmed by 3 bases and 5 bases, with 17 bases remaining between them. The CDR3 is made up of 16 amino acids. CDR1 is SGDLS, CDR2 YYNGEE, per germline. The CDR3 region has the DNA TGTGCCAGCAGCGCCGGCCCGGGGGCTGAGAATGAAAAACTGTTTTTT. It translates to CASSAGPGAENEKLFF. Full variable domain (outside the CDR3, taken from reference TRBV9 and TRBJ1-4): DSGVTQTPKHLITATGQRVTLRCSPRSGDLSVYWYQQSLDQGLQFLIQYYNGEERAKGNILERFSAQQFPDLHSELNLSSLELGDSALYFCASSAGPGAENEKLFFGSGTQLSVL.

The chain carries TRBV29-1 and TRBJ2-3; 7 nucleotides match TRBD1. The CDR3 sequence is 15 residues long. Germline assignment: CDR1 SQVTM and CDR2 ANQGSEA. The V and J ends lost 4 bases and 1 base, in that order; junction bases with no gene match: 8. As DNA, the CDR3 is TGCAGCGTTGTTGGGTTAACAGGGGGCACAGATACGCAGTATTTT. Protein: CSVVGLTGGTDTQYF.

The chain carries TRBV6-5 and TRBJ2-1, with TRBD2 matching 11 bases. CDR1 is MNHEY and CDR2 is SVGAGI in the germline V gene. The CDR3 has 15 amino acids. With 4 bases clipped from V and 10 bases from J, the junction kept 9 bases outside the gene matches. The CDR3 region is CASSSPLAGVGEQFF. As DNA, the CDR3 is TGTGCCAGCAGTTCACCACTAGCGGGAGTTGGGGAGCAGTTCTTC.

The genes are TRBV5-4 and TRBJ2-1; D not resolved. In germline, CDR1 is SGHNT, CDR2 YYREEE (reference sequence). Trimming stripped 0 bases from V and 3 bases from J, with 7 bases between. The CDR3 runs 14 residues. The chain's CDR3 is CASSLERVYNEQFF. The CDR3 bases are TGTGCCAGCAGCTTGGAGAGAGTCTACAATGAGCAGTTCTTC.

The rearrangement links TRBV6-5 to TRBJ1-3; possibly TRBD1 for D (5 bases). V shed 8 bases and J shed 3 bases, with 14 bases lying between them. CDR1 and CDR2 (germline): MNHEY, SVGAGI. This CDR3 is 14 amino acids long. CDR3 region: CASLRGESGNTIYF. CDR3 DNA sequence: TGTGCCAGCCTTCGGGGGGAAAGTGGAAACACCATATATTTT.

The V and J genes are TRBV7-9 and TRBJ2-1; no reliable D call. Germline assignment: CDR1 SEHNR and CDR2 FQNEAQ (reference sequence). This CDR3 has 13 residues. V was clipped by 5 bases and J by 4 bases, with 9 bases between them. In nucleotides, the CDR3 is TGTGCCAGCAGCCCAGGAGATTACAATGAGCAGTTCTTC. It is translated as CASSPGDYNEQFF.

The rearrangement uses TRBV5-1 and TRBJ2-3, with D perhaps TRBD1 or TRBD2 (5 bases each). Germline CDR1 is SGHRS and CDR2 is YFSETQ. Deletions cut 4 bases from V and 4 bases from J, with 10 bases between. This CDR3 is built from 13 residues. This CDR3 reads CASSPGPADTQYF. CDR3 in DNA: TGCGCCAGCAGCCCGGGACCAGCAGATACGCAGTATTTT. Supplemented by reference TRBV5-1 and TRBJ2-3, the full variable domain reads KAGVTQTPRYLIKTRGQQVTLSCSPISGHRSVSWYQQTPGQGLQFLFEYFSETQRNKGNFPGRFSGRQFSNSRSEMNVSTLELGDSALYLCASSPGPADTQYFGPGTRLTVL.

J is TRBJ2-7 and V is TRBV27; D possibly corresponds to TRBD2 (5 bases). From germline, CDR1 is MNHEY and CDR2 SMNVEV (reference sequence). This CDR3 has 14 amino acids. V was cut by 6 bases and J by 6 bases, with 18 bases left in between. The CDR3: CASRTITVRGEQYF. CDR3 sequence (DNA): TGTGCCAGCAGAACAATCACAGTCCGGGGCGAGCAGTACTTC.

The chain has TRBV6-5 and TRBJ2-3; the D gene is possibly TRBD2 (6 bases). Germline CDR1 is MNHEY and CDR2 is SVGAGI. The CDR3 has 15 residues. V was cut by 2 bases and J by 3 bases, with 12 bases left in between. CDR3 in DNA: TGTGCCAGCAGTTACACCGGGACTCTAACAGATACGCAGTATTTT. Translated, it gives CASSYTGTLTDTQYF.

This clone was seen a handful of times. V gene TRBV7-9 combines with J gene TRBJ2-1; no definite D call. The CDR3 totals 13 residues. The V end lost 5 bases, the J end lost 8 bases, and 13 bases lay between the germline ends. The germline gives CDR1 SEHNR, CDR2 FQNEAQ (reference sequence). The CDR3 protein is CASSRREIHEQFF. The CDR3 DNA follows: TGTGCCAGCAGCCGAAGAGAAATCCATGAGCAGTTCTTC.

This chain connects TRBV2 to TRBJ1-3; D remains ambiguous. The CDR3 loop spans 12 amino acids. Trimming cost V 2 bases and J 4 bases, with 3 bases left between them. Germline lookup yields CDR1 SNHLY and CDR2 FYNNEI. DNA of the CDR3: TGTGCCAGCAGTGAACAGGGAAACACCATATATTTT. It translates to CASSEQGNTIYF.

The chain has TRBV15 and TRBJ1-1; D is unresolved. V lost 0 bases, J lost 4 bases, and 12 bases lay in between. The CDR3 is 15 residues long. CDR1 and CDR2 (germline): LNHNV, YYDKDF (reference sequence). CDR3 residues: CATSRDPGPGTEAFF. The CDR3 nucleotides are TGTGCCACCAGCAGAGATCCCGGGCCTGGCACTGAAGCTTTCTTT.

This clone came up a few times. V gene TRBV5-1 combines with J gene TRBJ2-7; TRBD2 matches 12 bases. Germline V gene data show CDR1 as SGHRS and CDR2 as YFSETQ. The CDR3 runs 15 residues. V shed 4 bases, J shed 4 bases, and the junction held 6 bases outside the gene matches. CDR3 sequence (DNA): TGCGCCAGCAGCCTAGCGGGAGGGCCCTCATACGAGCAGTACTTC. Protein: CASSLAGGPSYEQYF.

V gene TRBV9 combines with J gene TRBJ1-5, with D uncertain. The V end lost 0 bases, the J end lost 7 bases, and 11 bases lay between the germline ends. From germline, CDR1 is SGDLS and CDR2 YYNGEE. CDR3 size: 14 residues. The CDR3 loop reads CASSVGSAGQPQHF. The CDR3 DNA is TGTGCCAGCAGCGTAGGGTCCGCTGGGCAGCCCCAGCATTTT. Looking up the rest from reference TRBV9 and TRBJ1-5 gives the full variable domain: DSGVTQTPKHLITATGQRVTLRCSPRSGDLSVYWYQQSLDQGLQFLIQYYNGEERAKGNILERFSAQQFPDLHSELNLSSLELGDSALYFCASSVGSAGQPQHFGDGTRLSIL.

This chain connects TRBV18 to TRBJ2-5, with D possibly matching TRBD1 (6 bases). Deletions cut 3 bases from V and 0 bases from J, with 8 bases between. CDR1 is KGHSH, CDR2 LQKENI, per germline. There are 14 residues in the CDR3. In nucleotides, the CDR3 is TGTGCCAGCTCACCTGCAGGGGACCAAGAGACCCAGTACTTC. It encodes CASSPAGDQETQYF.

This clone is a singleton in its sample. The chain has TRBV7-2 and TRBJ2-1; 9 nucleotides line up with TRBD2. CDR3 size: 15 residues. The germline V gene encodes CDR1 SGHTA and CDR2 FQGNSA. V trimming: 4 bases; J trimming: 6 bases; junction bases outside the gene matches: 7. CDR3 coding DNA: TGTGCCAGCAGCTATAGCGGGAGTTTCGGCAATGAGCAGTTCTTC. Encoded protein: CASSYSGSFGNEQFF. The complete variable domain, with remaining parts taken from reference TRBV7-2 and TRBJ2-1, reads GAGVSQSPSNKVTEKGKDVELRCDPISGHTALYWYRQSLGQGLEFLIYFQGNSAPDKSGLPSDRFSAERTGGSVSTLTIQRTQQEDSAVYLCASSYSGSFGNEQFFGPGTRLTVL.

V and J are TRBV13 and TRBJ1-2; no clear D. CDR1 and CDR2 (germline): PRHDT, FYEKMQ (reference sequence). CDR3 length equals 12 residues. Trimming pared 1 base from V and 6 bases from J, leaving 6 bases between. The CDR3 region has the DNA TGTGCCAGCAGCTTAGAGGGAGATGGCTACACCTTC. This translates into CASSLEGDGYTF.

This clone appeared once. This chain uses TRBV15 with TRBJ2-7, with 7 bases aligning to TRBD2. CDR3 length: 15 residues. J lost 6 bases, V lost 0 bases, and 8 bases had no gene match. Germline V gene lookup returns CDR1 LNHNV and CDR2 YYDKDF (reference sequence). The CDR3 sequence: CATSREKREISEQYF. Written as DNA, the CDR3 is TGTGCCACCAGCAGAGAGAAGCGGGAAATTTCCGAGCAGTACTTC.

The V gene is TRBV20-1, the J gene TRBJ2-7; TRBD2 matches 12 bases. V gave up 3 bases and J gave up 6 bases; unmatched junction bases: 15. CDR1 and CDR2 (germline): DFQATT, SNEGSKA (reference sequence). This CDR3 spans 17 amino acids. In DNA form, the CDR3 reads TGCAGTGCTAGTTTTGCTAGCGGGAGGGCGAGAGTAATCGAGCAGTACTTC. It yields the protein CSASFASGRARVIEQYF.

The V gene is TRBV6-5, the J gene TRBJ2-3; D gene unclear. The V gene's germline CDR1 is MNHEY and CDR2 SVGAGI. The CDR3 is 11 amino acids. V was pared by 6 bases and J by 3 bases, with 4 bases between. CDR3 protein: CASRWTDTQYF. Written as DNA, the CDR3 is TGTGCCAGCAGATGGACAGATACGCAGTATTTT.